Described below is a single T cell receptor beta chain sequence and its context. The sample originates from a study of blood T cell repertoires in COVID-19. Study details: The United States, Italy and Spain supplied acute and convalescent COVID-19 samples. From T cells, B-cell-depleted T cells, or PBMCs came the material, which was cDNA or gDNA.

A Seattle source enrolled patients during active infection and followed them longitudinally. Under the authors' procedure: Reference gene primer amplification yielded estimated nucleated cell counts. Sequencing used immunoSEQ multiplex PCR; TCRdb keeps in-frame clones, though not all of them. Clone size and V and J calls were adopted from that table, with D and trimming inferred from the DNA. The table lists approximately 200,000 clones, around 94% of them singletons, with 0.6% to 0.9% in the top ten. Germline values: CDR1 MRHNA, CDR2 SNTAGT. V was pared by 8 bases and J by 5 bases, with 10 bases of the junction left unmatched. This CDR3 comprises 14 residues.

V gene TRBV6-4 combines with J gene TRBJ1-1; 8 positions match TRBD1. Input material: peripheral blood. The sequence derives from a man aged 30-40 years with COVID-19, enrolled during active disease. The CDR3 region has the DNA TGTGCCAGCCGATCTCAGGGGGCTGAAACTGAAGCTTTCTTT. This codes for CASRSQGAETEAFF.